A selection of T cell receptor beta chains follows, all from one sample in a study of T cell changes during pregnancy in multiple sclerosis. TCRdb's table, derived via immunoSEQ multiplex PCR, lists solely in-frame clones and lacks some. The repertoire holds more than 40,000 clones, roughly nine tenths seen once, with approximately 0.64% in the top ten. The sequencing used CD4+ T cells from peripheral blood mononuclear cells, collected in the first trimester of pregnancy. The receptors derive from a female donor with multiple sclerosis, enrolled in a pregnancy study. Each CDR3 is given with its conserved first and last residue. Fields, in order: D gene, J gene, V gene, clone size, CDR3 protein, CDR3 DNA. D genes are given only for firm matches. Not every row has a clone size; where given, it reads once, few, many or a size class.

TRBD1	TRBJ2-7	TRBV6-4	-	CASSALGQGDVKYF	TGTGCCAGCAGTGCCCTAGGACAGGGTGACGTTAAGTACTTC
-	TRBJ2-7	TRBV5-6	-	CASRRDFNYEQYF	TGTGCCAGCAGGCGGGACTTTAACTACGAGCAGTACTTC
TRBD2	TRBJ2-1	TRBV19	-	CASSIGSGTHNEQFF	TGTGCCAGTAGTATAGGTAGCGGGACTCACAATGAGCAGTTCTTC
TRBD2	TRBJ2-4	TRBV7-2	once	CASSPLAGGPKNIQYF	TGTGCCAGCAGCCCGCTAGCGGGAGGTCCCAAAAACATTCAGTACTTC
-	TRBJ2-7	TRBV5-4	-	CASSLGTQSRLSYEQYF	TGTGCCAGCAGCTTGGGGACACAATCTAGACTCTCCTACGAGCAGTACTTC
TRBD2	TRBJ2-1	TRBV7-2	once	CASSRLTSLIYNEQFF	TGTGCCAGCAGCCGTCTGACTAGCTTAATATACAATGAGCAGTTCTTC
TRBD1	TRBJ2-3	TRBV27	-	CASNSRDRGTDTQYF	TGTGCCAGCAATTCCCGGGACAGGGGCACAGATACGCAGTATTTT
-	TRBJ2-1	TRBV29-1	-	CSVIAPRSSYNEQFF	TGCAGCGTTATCGCGCCTCGAAGCTCCTACAATGAGCAGTTCTTC
-	TRBJ2-1	TRBV9	-	CASSANPRTEQFF	TGTGCCAGCAGCGCCAACCCCAGGACAGAGCAGTTCTTC
TRBD1	TRBJ2-3	TRBV6-6	-	CASSYDRGADTQYF	TGTGCCAGCAGTTACGACAGGGGCGCAGATACGCAGTATTTT
-	TRBJ1-1	TRBV6-1	-	CASSLHTGRNTEAFF	TGTGCCAGCAGTTTACACACAGGGAGGAACACTGAAGCTTTCTTT
-	TRBJ2-5	TRBV4-3	-	CASSQGYGGETQYF	TGCGCCAGCAGCCAAGGATACGGGGGAGAGACCCAGTACTTC
-	TRBJ2-3	TRBV10-2	-	CASTSSARKGDTQYF	TGCGCCAGCACAAGTAGCGCGAGAAAGGGTGATACGCAGTATTTT
TRBD2	TRBJ2-1	TRBV2	-	CASRTSGIIYEQFF	TGTGCCAGCCGAACTAGCGGGATAATCTATGAGCAGTTCTTC
TRBD2	TRBJ2-7	TRBV11-3	-	CASRSYSGTSGSYEQYF	TGTGCCAGCAGATCATATTCCGGGACTAGCGGCTCCTACGAGCAGTACTTC
-	TRBJ2-3	TRBV28	few	CASSLLVDSWSFDTQYF	TGTGCCAGCAGTTTGTTGGTGGACTCTTGGTCTTTTGATACGCAGTATTTT
-	TRBJ2-3	TRBV19	-	CASSSQETDTQYF	TGTGCCAGTAGTAGTCAAGAGACAGATACGCAGTATTTT
TRBD1	TRBJ2-3	TRBV4-2	-	CASSQERGTGAQGTQYF	TGTGCCAGCAGCCAAGAGAGAGGGACAGGGGCACAGGGTACGCAGTATTTT
-	TRBJ2-5	TRBV5-4	-	CASSADSGTRGETQYF	TGTGCCAGCAGCGCAGACTCCGGGACTCGTGGAGAGACCCAGTACTTC
TRBD2	TRBJ2-5	TRBV5-5	-	CASSHWTSRETQYF	TGTGCCAGCAGCCACTGGACTAGCCGAGAGACCCAGTACTTC
TRBD1	TRBJ1-3	TRBV7-8	-	CASSLGGGFGNTIYF	TGTGCCAGCAGCTTAGGAGGGGGCTTTGGAAACACCATATATTTT
TRBD1	TRBJ2-7	TRBV4-3	-	CASSQEGWTGKEYEQYF	TGCGCCAGCAGCCAAGAGGGGTGGACAGGGAAAGAATACGAGCAGTACTTC
-	TRBJ1-5	TRBV28	-	CASSFLGLREKNQPQHF	TGTGCCAGCAGTTTTTTAGGGTTACGGGAAAAAAATCAGCCCCAGCATTTT
-	TRBJ1-3	TRBV5-8	-	CASSSDSGPGNTIYF	TGTGCCAGCAGCTCGGACTCTGGGCCTGGAAACACCATATATTTT
TRBD2	TRBJ2-1	TRBV2	-	CASSVLGTSIGNEQFF	TGTGCCAGCAGTGTCCTAGGGACTAGCATCGGAAATGAGCAGTTCTTC
TRBD2	TRBJ2-3	TRBV5-4	-	CASSLDRLAGLTDTQYF	TGTGCCAGCAGCTTGGATAGACTAGCGGGCCTCACAGATACGCAGTATTTT
-	TRBJ1-3	TRBV5-1	-	CASQGSSGNTIYF	TGCGCCAGCCAGGGGAGTTCTGGAAACACCATATATTTT